This TCR beta chain was captured in a study of vaccination effects on CD4 cells after COVID-19. Background on the study: A median of 72 days separated the second dose and sampling.

Sequencing in the ViraFEST assay came after antigen-specific CD4+ T cells had been expanded with viral peptide pools, which were used to stimulate PBMC. Culture lasted about ten days before CD4+ T cell isolation. Each person got two doses of an mRNA SARS-CoV-2 vaccine, BNT162b2 or mRNA-1273. Wells of two million PBMC each were grown with 8.5 to 10 IU/ml IL-2 and about 10 ug/ml peptides. The protocol was immunoSEQ multiplex PCR, while the TCRdb copy is restricted to in-frame clones and leaves out a portion. In the table there are tens of thousands of clones, 80% to 85% of which are singletons. Study observations and caveats: Few convalescent patients were studied, and early post-infection samples were lacking.

The CDR3 runs 15 residues. The V gene end was trimmed by 4 bases and the J gene end by 1 base; junction bases not matched to a gene: 3. The V gene's germline CDR1 is SGHTA and CDR2 FQGNSA. This clone has just one count. Its antigen is still unknown. The gene calls are TRBV7-2 and TRBJ1-2, with TRBD1 matching over 10 bases. The sequence came from a human donor who received a COVID-19 vaccine. Material: CD4+ T cells from PBMCs cultured with HCoV-229E spike peptides, obtained after COVID-19 vaccination. The CDR3 DNA reads as TGTGCCAGCAGCTGGCGGACAGGGGGTAACTATGGCTACACCTTC. Its translation is CASSWRTGGNYGYTF.